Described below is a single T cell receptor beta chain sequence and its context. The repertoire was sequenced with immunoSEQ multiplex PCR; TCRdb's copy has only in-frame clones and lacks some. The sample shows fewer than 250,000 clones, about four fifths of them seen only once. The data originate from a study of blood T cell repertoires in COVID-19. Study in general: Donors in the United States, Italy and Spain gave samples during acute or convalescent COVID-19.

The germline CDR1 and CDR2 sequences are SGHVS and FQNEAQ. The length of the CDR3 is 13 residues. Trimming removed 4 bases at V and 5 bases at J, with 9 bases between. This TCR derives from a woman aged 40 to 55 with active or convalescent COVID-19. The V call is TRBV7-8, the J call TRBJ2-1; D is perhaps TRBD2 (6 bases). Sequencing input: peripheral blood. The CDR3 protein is CASSSLANNEQFF. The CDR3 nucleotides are TGTGCCAGCAGCTCTCTAGCGAACAATGAGCAGTTCTTC.